The present T cell receptor (beta chain) was sequenced within a study of cytotoxic CD8 clonotypes in ibrutinib-treated CLL. The repertoire was sequenced with immunoSEQ multiplex PCR; TCRdb's copy has only in-frame clones and lacks some. The sample carries roughly 170,000 clones, less than 85% recorded once. The CDR3 loop spans 12 amino acids. Per the germline V gene, CDR1 is MNHNY and CDR2 is SVGAGI (reference sequence). V lost 7 bases and J 3 bases, leaving 7 bases between the germline ends. The chain recombines TRBV6-6 with TRBJ1-5; no reliable D call. Sequences were derived from PBMCs, sampled after 24 months of ibrutinib treatment. The sequence derives from a human donor with chronic lymphocytic leukemia. CDR3 in amino acids: CASIGHNQPQHF. CDR3 DNA: TGTGCCAGCATAGGCCACAATCAGCCCCAGCATTTT.